Listed below are T cell receptor beta chains from one sample, sequenced in a study of T cell repertoires in cytomegalovirus infection. These receptors' antigens are unknown. From the reads, TCRdb called clonotypes with MiXCR, one entry per CDR3 protein. The sample records some 70,000 distinct CDR3 sequences, around 21% being singletons. The sample comprised PBMCs, sequenced either directly or after in vitro stimulation (not recorded which). All receptors come from a human donor in good health (CMV status not recorded). Some clones in this sample may be carry-over from other donors' samples. CDR3s include the opening cysteine and the closing phenylalanine or tryptophan. Each record gives: CDR3 length, V gene, J gene, clone size, D gene, CDR3 DNA, CDR3 protein. A D gene is named only where the DNA matches it firmly. The listing skips clone size in some rows; elsewhere it reads once, few, many or a size class.

16	TRBV5-4	TRBJ2-7	.	TRBD2	TGTGCCAGCAGCCCGGAACTAGCGACCAGCTCCTACGAGCAGTACTTC	CASSPELATSSYEQYF
15	TRBV5-1	TRBJ1-4	.	.	TGCGCCAGCAGCCCCCTCGGGGATTCTAATGAAAAACTGTTTTTT	CASSPLGDSNEKLFF
17	TRBV4-1	TRBJ2-6	.	TRBD1	TGCGCCAGCAGCCCAGGACAGGTGTACTCTGGGGCCAACGTCCTGACTTTC	CASSPGQVYSGANVLTF
11	TRBV29-1	TRBJ1-2	.	.	TGCAGCGTTGCTACAGACTATGGCTACACCTTC	CSVATDYGYTF
14	TRBV15	TRBJ2-1	few	.	TGTGCCACCAGCAGGGACTACTTCTACAATGAGCAGTTCTTC	CATSRDYFYNEQFF
14	TRBV7-9	TRBJ2-3	.	TRBD1	TGTGCCAGCAGCCCATCGGCGACAGGGAATACGCAGTATTTT	CASSPSATGNTQYF
16	TRBV6-8	TRBJ2-1	few	TRBD2	TGTGCCAGCAAGCGACTAGCGGGAGGACCCTACAATGAGCAGTTCTTC	CASKRLAGGPYNEQFF
14	TRBV29-1	TRBJ1-2	.	.	TGCAGCGTTGAAGCCGTGGGCTCTAACTATGGCTACACCTTC	CSVEAVGSNYGYTF
15	TRBV15	TRBJ1-4	few	.	TGTGCCACCAACCCAGATCCTAATTCGCGTGAAAAACTGTTTTTT	CATNPDPNSREKLFF
19	TRBV6-5	TRBJ2-1	.	TRBD2	TGTGCCAGCAGCCCCGACAGGGCGGCTAGCGGGAGGCCCTACAATGAGCAGTTCTTC	CASSPDRAASGRPYNEQFF
15	TRBV18	TRBJ2-1	.	TRBD2	TGTGCCAGCTCACTAACTAGCGGGAGGACCCATGAGCAGTTCTTC	CASSLTSGRTHEQFF
16	TRBV19	TRBJ2-1	.	TRBD2	TGTGCCAGTAGTTCTCACACTAGCGAGAGCTACAATGAGCAGTTCTTC	CASSSHTSESYNEQFF
14	TRBV5-8	TRBJ1-4	.	.	TGTGCCAGCAGCTTATCCCACCAACATGAAAAACTGTTTTTT	CASSLSHQHEKLFF
14	TRBV12-3/TRBV12-4	TRBJ2-1	few	TRBD1	TGTGCCAGCAGTTTGACAGGGATCTACAATGAGCAGTTCTTC	CASSLTGIYNEQFF
16	TRBV6-5	TRBJ1-5	.	TRBD1	TGTGCCAGCAGTTCCTGGAGGACAGGGAGTAATCAGCCCCAGCATTTT	CASSSWRTGSNQPQHF
15	TRBV29-1	TRBJ1-2	.	.	TGCAGCGTCCCCAGGGCGGTCGGGGAAGCGGTTGGCTACACCTTC	CSVPRAVGEAVGYTF
13	TRBV7-2	TRBJ2-2	.	.	TGTGCCAGCAGCTCACAGAGTACCGGGGAGCTGTTTTTT	CASSSQSTGELFF
12	TRBV29-1	TRBJ1-2	few	.	TGCAGCGCCAGGGATTCCGACTATGGCTACACCTTC	CSARDSDYGYTF
11	TRBV11-3	TRBJ2-1	few	.	TGTGCCAGCAGCTTAGATTCCACGGAGTTCTTC	CASSLDSTEFF
13	TRBV6-6	TRBJ1-2	.	.	TGTGCCAGCAGTTTTGCGGGTGGGGATGGCTACACCTTC	CASSFAGGDGYTF
14	TRBV5-1	TRBJ2-1	.	.	TGCGCCAGCAGCCCTGCCGACAGTCTCAATGAGCAGTTCTTC	CASSPADSLNEQFF
15	TRBV6-5	TRBJ2-2	.	.	TGTGCCAGCAGTTACTTGCGAGGGAACACCGGGGAGCTGTTTTTT	CASSYLRGNTGELFF
16	TRBV9	TRBJ2-2	.	TRBD2	TGTGCCAGCAGCGTAGGGCTAGCGGGAAACACCGGGGAGCTGTTTTTT	CASSVGLAGNTGELFF
18	TRBV27	TRBJ2-1	few	TRBD2	TGTGCCAGCAGTTTCTGGGGGGTGGCGGGAGGCCTCTACAATGAGCAGTTCTTC	CASSFWGVAGGLYNEQFF
13	TRBV7-6	TRBJ2-2	many	.	TGTGCCAGCGCCAGGCCAGGGGCCGGGGAGCTGTTTTTT	CASARPGAGELFF
15	TRBV10-3	TRBJ2-1	.	TRBD2	TGTGCCATCAGTGACTATGGGGGAGGGCCGGGTGAGCAGTTCTTC	CAISDYGGGPGEQFF
14	TRBV7-2	TRBJ2-5	many	.	TGTGCCAGCAGCCGGAGAGGGCCCCAAGAGACCCAGTACTTC	CASSRRGPQETQYF
14	TRBV12-3/TRBV12-4	TRBJ1-2	many	.	TGTGCCAGCAGTTTCGGAGGGAGCGGCTATGGCTACACCTTC	CASSFGGSGYGYTF
16	TRBV27	TRBJ2-3	.	.	TGTGCCAGCAGTCCGACTTATGGGGCCGGTCCAGATACGCAGTATTTT	CASSPTYGAGPDTQYF
13	TRBV11-3	TRBJ2-3	few	.	TGTGCCAGCAGTCGCGGGGGCGCAGATACGCAGTATTTT	CASSRGGADTQYF
11	TRBV2	TRBJ2-7	few	.	TGTGCCAGCAGGGAACAGGGCGAGCAGTACTTC	CASREQGEQYF
11	TRBV19	TRBJ2-2	.	.	TGTGCCACACCGTTATTCGGGGAGCTGTTTTTT	CATPLFGELFF
16	TRBV5-3	TRBJ2-4	few	.	TGTGCCAGAAGCTTGGAGGGGTTAACAGCCAAAAACATTCAGTACTTC	CARSLEGLTAKNIQYF
14	TRBV11-2	TRBJ2-5	.	.	TGTGCCAGCAGCTTCGTAGGGGTCCAAGAGACCCAGTACTTC	CASSFVGVQETQYF
18	TRBV7-2	TRBJ1-5	many	.	TGTGCCAGCAGCCCCCACCCCGCCGTCGGGACTGGGCGAGGTGCCCAGCATTTT	CASSPHPAVGTGRGAQHF
14	TRBV14	TRBJ2-2	.	.	TGTGCCAGCAGCCCGCTGTTGGATGCCGGGGAGCTGTTTTTT	CASSPLLDAGELFF
14	TRBV6-1	TRBJ2-5	many	TRBD1	TGTGCCAGCAGCGAGGACAGGCGCCAAGAGACCCAGTACTTC	CASSEDRRQETQYF
15	TRBV5-6	TRBJ2-3	few	TRBD2	TGTGCCAGCAGCAGTCCGGGACTAGCCGCAGATACGCAGTATTTT	CASSSPGLAADTQYF
16	TRBV7-8	TRBJ2-2	many	TRBD2	TGTGCCAGCAGCTCATATCTAGCGGGAGGAACCGGGGAGCTGTTTTTT	CASSSYLAGGTGELFF
15	TRBV7-2	TRBJ2-3	many	TRBD2	TGTGCCAGCAGCTCCGGGACTATCTGGGTTAATACGCAGTATTTT	CASSSGTIWVNTQYF
13	TRBV6-2/TRBV6-3	TRBJ2-3	.	.	TGTGCCAGCATCTGGGGGCCCGGGGATACGCAGTATTTT	CASIWGPGDTQYF
14	TRBV27	TRBJ1-1	few	.	TGTGCCAGCAGTCCCGTCGGGGGGAACACTGAAGCTTTCTTT	CASSPVGGNTEAFF
15	TRBV28	TRBJ1-5	few	TRBD1	TGTGCCAGCAGTTTGGCAGGGGGTAGCAATCAGCCCCAGCATTTT	CASSLAGGSNQPQHF
15	TRBV27	TRBJ1-4	few	TRBD1	TGTGCCAGCAGCCGAGGGAGGACAGGGGACGAAAAACTGTTTTTT	CASSRGRTGDEKLFF
15	TRBV19	TRBJ2-1	few	TRBD1	TGTGCCAGTAGTGCAGACAGGGATTCCTACAATGAGCAGTTCTTC	CASSADRDSYNEQFF
15	TRBV7-3	TRBJ2-2	many	TRBD1	TGTGCCAGCAGCTTTGGGACAGGGGGCTCCGGGGAGCTGTTTTTT	CASSFGTGGSGELFF
14	TRBV7-6	TRBJ1-5	.	.	TGTGCCAGCAGCAAACTAGGGTCCAATCAGCCCCAGCATTTT	CASSKLGSNQPQHF
12	TRBV12-3/TRBV12-4	TRBJ2-1	.	.	TGTGCCAGCAGTTTTTCGAACAATGAGCAGTTCTTC	CASSFSNNEQFF
14	TRBV7-2	TRBJ1-1	many	.	TGTGCCAGCAGCCAAATCGGGGCGGACGGACGGGCTTTCTTT	CASSQIGADGRAFF
12	TRBV7-9	TRBJ1-5	.	.	TGTGCCAGCAGCCAGCACAATCAGCCCCAGCATTTT	CASSQHNQPQHF
17	TRBV6-2/TRBV6-3	TRBJ1-5	.	TRBD1	TGTGCCAGCAGTACCGGGACAGGGGGTTATAGCAATCAGCCCCAGCATTTT	CASSTGTGGYSNQPQHF
15	TRBV28	TRBJ1-6	.	.	TGTGCCAGCAGTTTATGGACTCAGAATAATTCACCCCTCCACTTT	CASSLWTQNNSPLHF
13	TRBV10-3	TRBJ1-2	once	.	TGTGCCATCAGTGTGGACACAAACTATGGCTACACCTTC	CAISVDTNYGYTF
11	TRBV12-3/TRBV12-4	TRBJ1-1	many	.	TGTGCCAGCAGTAAAGATTTTGAAGCTTTCTTT	CASSKDFEAFF
13	TRBV7-2	TRBJ2-3	few	.	TGTGCCAGCAGCTCAGCCGGGAGTTATACGCAGTATTTT	CASSSAGSYTQYF
14	TRBV5-1	TRBJ1-1	many	.	TGCGCCAGCAGCTCAGGCATGGGGGGAGCTGAAGCTTTCTTT	CASSSGMGGAEAFF